The clone carrying this TCR beta chain was seen repeatedly, ten times or more. What it binds is unknown. TCRdb ran MiXCR on the reads and lists one entry per CDR3 protein. The sample contains some 800,000 distinct CDR3 sequences, about 28% of which appear only once. This specimen comes from a study of T cell repertoires in cytomegalovirus infection. The CDR3 is made up of 12 amino acids. CDR1 is SEHNR, CDR2 FQNEAQ, per germline (reference sequence). V lost 6 bases, J lost 0 bases, and 6 bases lay in between. This receptor was taken from a human donor in good health (CMV status not recorded). Some clones in this sample may be carry-over from other donors' samples. This chain connects TRBV7-9 to TRBJ2-7; D uncertain. This specimen was cultured CD8+ T cells from PBMCs, taken from culture after CMV antigen stimulation. The CDR3 nucleotides read TGTGCCAGCAGTCCCCGCTCCTACGAGCAGTACTTC. The encoded protein is CASSPRSYEQYF. Full variable domain (missing parts from reference TRBV7-9 and TRBJ2-7): DTGVSQNPRHKITKRGQNVTFRCDPISEHNRLYWYRQTLGQGPEFLTYFQNEAQLEKSRLLSDRFSAERPKGSFSTLEIQRTEQGDSAMYLCASSPRSYEQYFGPGTRLTVT.